The text below deals with one TCR beta chain. This entry is derived from a study of somatic mutations in cytotoxic T cells in rheumatoid arthritis. CDR3 length: 11 amino acids. Germline CDR1 reads MNHNY; CDR2 reads SVGAGI (reference sequence). Trimming stripped 3 bases from V and 4 bases from J, with 3 bases between. Assay used: immunoSEQ multiplex PCR; TCRdb lists only in-frame clones, some missing. The sample gives over 15,000 clones, around three quarters of which show up once; 4.5% to 5.5% is in the top ten. Sequences were obtained from CD8+ T cells sorted from blood. The chain joins TRBV6-6 to TRBJ1-2, with D unresolved. The clonotype was recovered from an adult with rheumatoid arthritis. The CDR3 loop is CASSYSYGYTF. The CDR3 DNA reads TGTGCCAGCAGTTATAGCTATGGCTACACCTTC.